This is a list of T cell receptor beta chains from one sample in a study of CD8 T cells in Susac syndrome. TCRdb re-analysed the immunoSEQ multiplex PCR reads in MiXCR, keeping a single row per CDR3 protein. The table records about 240,000 distinct CDR3 sequences, 90% to 97% of them present only once. Sequences were obtained from CD4+ T cells from PBMCs. The receptors were sampled from a human donor with Susac syndrome. CDR3s include the opening cysteine and the closing phenylalanine or tryptophan. D genes are given only for firm matches. Clone sizes are given selectively: once, few, many, or a class where the clone is expanded.

V: TRBV30; size: NA; D: TRBD2; CDR3: CAWSVRSGSSTGELFF
V: TRBV2; size: NA; D: NA; CDR3: CASKGADTQYF
V: TRBV29-1; size: NA; D: NA; CDR3: CSARPHDSPANTGELFF
V: TRBV7-6; size: NA; D: NA; CDR3: CASSLDWGSTDTQYF
V: TRBV20-1; size: NA; D: TRBD1; CDR3: CSTGGKGNQPQHF
V: TRBV20-1; size: NA; D: TRBD1; CDR3: CSARVTGLHATQYF
V: TRBV5-1; size: NA; D: NA; CDR3: CATGQTSYEQYF
V: TRBV28; size: NA; D: TRBD1; CDR3: CASSLPDRQGYTF
V: TRBV12-5; size: NA; D: TRBD2; CDR3: CASGMSGSHGELFF
V: TRBV20-1; size: NA; D: NA; CDR3: CSASETRASIQYF
V: TRBV25-1; size: NA; D: NA; CDR3: CASSSKHEPSYEQYF
V: TRBV24-1; size: NA; D: NA; CDR3: CATSDSRGGVTEAFF
V: TRBV6-6; size: NA; D: TRBD1; CDR3: CASSTPGQGGRTEAFF
V: TRBV19; size: NA; D: NA; CDR3: CASSIMGGNQPQHF
V: TRBV30; size: NA; D: TRBD1; CDR3: CAWRTGENTEAFF
V: TRBV11-2; size: NA; D: TRBD1; CDR3: CASSPLDRDGREQYF
V: TRBV3-1; size: NA; D: NA; CDR3: CASSRDLNQPQHF
V: TRBV12-3/TRBV12-4; size: NA; D: NA; CDR3: CASSLDRYGYTF
V: TRBV6-1; size: NA; D: NA; CDR3: CATSRSGGFGGGFGGYTF
V: TRBV29-1; size: NA; D: NA; CDR3: CSVEGTDYGYTF
V: TRBV5-1; size: NA; D: NA; CDR3: CASSFAAEETQYF
V: TRBV12-3/TRBV12-4; size: few; D: TRBD1; CDR3: CASSFGQGAYGYTF
V: TRBV19; size: NA; D: TRBD1; CDR3: CASSLQKAGTGADEQYF
V: TRBV24-1; size: NA; D: TRBD1; CDR3: CATSDQDRSKQYF
V: TRBV20-1; size: NA; D: NA; CDR3: CSARDIPVIRDTQYF
V: TRBV20-1; size: NA; D: TRBD1; CDR3: CSARADRGLVNYGYTF
V: TRBV25-1; size: NA; D: TRBD1; CDR3: CASSEAGTGDSSYTF
V: TRBV2; size: once; D: TRBD1; CDR3: CASSDRGLSNEQFF
V: TRBV20-1; size: NA; D: NA; CDR3: CSARDRSRNTGELFF
V: TRBV30; size: NA; D: NA; CDR3: CAWSVKGSLLNEQFF
V: TRBV28; size: once; D: TRBD2; CDR3: CATLSGNEQFF
V: TRBV27; size: NA; D: NA; CDR3: CASSNRAEQYF
V: TRBV27; size: NA; D: NA; CDR3: CASSFTGELFF
V: TRBV29-1; size: NA; D: NA; CDR3: CSAGAAGPFYEQYF
V: TRBV9; size: NA; D: TRBD1; CDR3: CASSVARTGGLQETQYF
V: TRBV9; size: once; D: NA; CDR3: CASSVASDYEQYF
V: TRBV12-3/TRBV12-4; size: NA; D: NA; CDR3: CASSPQGNYGYTF
V: TRBV5-1; size: NA; D: TRBD1; CDR3: CASSLGQGARLNTEAFF
V: TRBV29-1; size: NA; D: TRBD2; CDR3: CSAYSTSYYEQYF